A selection of T cell receptor beta chains follows, all from one sample in a study of blood T cell repertoires in COVID-19. Measured with immunoSEQ multiplex PCR; TCRdb has only the in-frame clones, and not every one. This sample has around 81,000 clones; 70% to 90% occur once, and the top ten carry about 7%. The specimen was peripheral blood. All receptors derive from a man aged 65 to 85 with acute or convalescent COVID-19. CDR3s include the opening cysteine and the closing phenylalanine or tryptophan. A D gene is named only where the DNA matches it firmly. Some rows have no size entry. The others give once, few or many, or a class for an expanded clone.

v_call	d_call	j_call	clone_size	cdr3_aa	cdr3_nt
TRBV7-8	TRBD1	TRBJ1-5	-	CASSLRTGVNFGQPQHF	TGTGCCAGCAGCTTGAGGACAGGGGTGAATTTTGGTCAGCCCCAGCATTTT
TRBV2	TRBD1	TRBJ1-2	once	CASMPGGPSGYGYTF	TGTGCCAGCATGCCAGGGGGACCTTCTGGCTATGGCTACACCTTC
TRBV5-6	TRBD2	TRBJ2-1	-	CASSLLADPHNEQFF	TGTGCCAGCAGCTTACTAGCGGACCCCCACAATGAGCAGTTCTTC
TRBV10-1	TRBD1	TRBJ2-5	-	CASSEGQGAWETQYF	TGCGCCAGCAGCGAGGGACAGGGGGCATGGGAGACCCAGTACTTC
TRBV14	TRBD1	TRBJ2-7	-	CASSLGTGGYEQYF	TGTGCCAGCAGCTTAGGGACAGGGGGCTACGAGCAGTACTTC
TRBV6-5	-	TRBJ2-2	-	CASSYPGTGELFF	TGTGCCAGCAGTTACCCAGGGACCGGGGAGCTGTTTTTT
TRBV12-5	-	TRBJ2-1	-	CASVSDTDNEQFF	TGTGCTAGTGTCTCGGACACGGACAATGAGCAGTTCTTC
TRBV5-4	TRBD1	TRBJ2-1	-	CASKGTVYNEQFF	TGTGCCAGCAAGGGGACAGTCTACAATGAGCAGTTCTTC
TRBV6-2/TRBV6-3	-	TRBJ1-1	-	CASSYMAGAAHTEAFF	TGTGCCAGCAGTTACATGGCAGGGGCTGCGCACACTGAAGCTTTCTTT
TRBV6-5	-	TRBJ1-1	once	CASGRSLNLNTEAFF	TGTGCCAGTGGGAGGTCCCTGAATCTGAACACTGAAGCTTTCTTT
TRBV5-1	TRBD1	TRBJ2-5	-	CASSLRDSLQYF	TGCGCCAGCAGCTTAAGGGACAGCTTGCAGTACTTC
TRBV2	TRBD2	TRBJ2-3	-	CASGPSGSDTQYF	TGTGCCAGCGGGCCTAGCGGATCAGATACGCAGTATTTT
TRBV7-2	TRBD2	TRBJ2-1	once	CASSRSGGAYNEQFF	TGTGCCAGCAGCCGGAGCGGGGGGGCTTACAATGAGCAGTTCTTC
TRBV18	TRBD1	TRBJ1-6	-	CASSSGQGSYNSPLHF	TGTGCCAGCTCATCGGGACAGGGCTCCTATAATTCACCCCTCCACTTT
TRBV7-6	-	TRBJ2-3	-	CASSLATQGSDTQYF	TGTGCCAGCAGCTTAGCGACTCAGGGCTCAGATACGCAGTATTTT
TRBV7-9	-	TRBJ1-2	-	CASSLEGVGYGYTF	TGTGCCAGCAGCTTAGAGGGGGTTGGCTATGGCTACACCTTC
TRBV6-2/TRBV6-3	-	TRBJ1-2	-	CASSYVEGYGYTF	TGTGCCAGCAGTTACGTGGAGGGCTATGGCTACACCTTC
TRBV7-8	-	TRBJ1-2	few	CASSPDRNYGYTF	TGTGCCAGCAGCCCCGACAGGAACTATGGCTACACCTTC
TRBV24-1	-	TRBJ2-1	-	CATSDSGMINEQFF	TGTGCCACCAGTGATTCGGGTATGATCAATGAGCAGTTCTTC
TRBV25-1	-	TRBJ1-5	-	CASSESGRSSVPQHF	TGTGCCAGCAGTGAATCCGGCAGGTCTTCGGTGCCCCAGCATTTT
TRBV4-2	-	TRBJ1-2	-	CASSQDGAGHSYYGYTF	TGTGCCAGCAGCCAAGATGGAGCGGGGCACAGCTACTATGGCTACACCTTC
TRBV19	-	TRBJ1-3	-	CASSIHPAVGNTIYF	TGTGCCAGTAGTATTCACCCAGCGGTGGGAAACACCATATATTTT
TRBV9	-	TRBJ2-6	-	CASSVGGRGLLSGANVLTF	TGTGCCAGCAGCGTAGGGGGTCGGGGACTGCTCTCTGGGGCCAACGTCCTGACTTTC
TRBV27	TRBD1	TRBJ2-7	-	CASSLRGTADSLIAYEQYF	TGTGCCAGCAGTTTAAGAGGGACAGCTGACTCCTTGATAGCCTACGAGCAGTACTTC
TRBV28	-	TRBJ1-2	-	CASSQGIANYGYTF	TGTGCCAGCAGTCAGGGGATAGCTAACTATGGCTACACCTTC
TRBV9	TRBD2	TRBJ2-1	-	CASSAVPGLAGNEQFF	TGTGCCAGCAGCGCGGTACCGGGACTAGCGGGCAATGAGCAGTTCTTC
TRBV28	-	TRBJ2-1	-	CASSINNEQFF	TGTGCCAGCAGTATAAACAATGAGCAGTTCTTC
TRBV10-2	-	TRBJ2-1	-	CASRAAIQGSEQFF	TGCGCCAGCAGGGCAGCGATACAGGGAAGTGAGCAGTTCTTC
TRBV2	-	TRBJ1-5	-	CASSGHGGGNQPQHF	TGTGCCAGCAGTGGTCACGGGGGTGGCAATCAGCCCCAGCATTTT
TRBV9	TRBD1	TRBJ1-4	-	CASSVVGQTNEKLFF	TGTGCCAGCAGCGTTGTGGGACAGACTAATGAAAAACTGTTTTTT
TRBV6-5	-	TRBJ2-7	-	CASRDSYEQYF	TGTGCCAGCAGGGACAGCTACGAGCAGTACTTC
TRBV20-1	TRBD1	TRBJ1-2	-	CSASGQGEGYGYTF	TGCAGTGCTAGTGGACAGGGGGAAGGCTATGGCTACACCTTC
TRBV28	-	TRBJ2-2	-	CASITSLDPGELFF	TGTGCCAGCATCACTAGCTTGGATCCCGGGGAGCTGTTTTTT
TRBV7-9	TRBD2	TRBJ2-1	once	CASSSVVAGGNEQFF	TGTGCCAGCAGCTCCGTGGTAGCGGGAGGGAATGAGCAGTTCTTC
TRBV6-2/TRBV6-3	-	TRBJ2-7	-	CASSDEGEQYF	TGTGCCAGCAGCGACGAGGGCGAGCAGTACTTC
TRBV28	TRBD1	TRBJ1-2	few	CASSKTGVSYGYTF	TGTGCCAGCAGCAAGACAGGGGTCAGCTATGGCTACACCTTC
TRBV5-8	TRBD2	TRBJ2-2	few	CASRSGRVDTGELFF	TGTGCCAGCAGATCGGGGAGGGTAGACACCGGGGAGCTGTTTTTT
TRBV7-3	-	TRBJ2-3	-	CASSFSYGTQYF	TGTGCCAGCAGCTTTTCCTACGGTACGCAGTATTTT
TRBV5-1	-	TRBJ2-1	-	CASSLGLGSPYNEQFF	TGCGCCAGCAGCTTGGGCCTGGGGAGTCCCTACAATGAGCAGTTCTTC